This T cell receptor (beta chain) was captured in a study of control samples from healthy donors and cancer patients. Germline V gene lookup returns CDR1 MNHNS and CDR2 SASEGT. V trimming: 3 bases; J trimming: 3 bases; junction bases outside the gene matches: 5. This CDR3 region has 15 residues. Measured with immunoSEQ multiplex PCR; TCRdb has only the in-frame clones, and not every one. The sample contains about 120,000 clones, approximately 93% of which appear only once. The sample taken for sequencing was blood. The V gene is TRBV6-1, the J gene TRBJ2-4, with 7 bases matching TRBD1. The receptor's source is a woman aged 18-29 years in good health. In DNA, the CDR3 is TGTGCCAGCAGTGATAGGGGGACAGACAAAAACATTCAGTACTTC. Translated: CASSDRGTDKNIQYF.